A selection of T cell receptor beta chains follows, all from one sample in a study of T cells in Graves' hyperthyroidism and ophthalmopathy. TCRdb used MiXCR to reprocess the multiplex PCR reads, holding one entry per CDR3 protein. This sample yields under 450,000 distinct CDR3 sequences, of which roughly 15% are seen a single time; roughly 35% belongs to the top ten. Sequenced sample: blood. These receptors all come from a woman aged 30 to 39 with Graves' hyperthyroidism that later progressed to Graves' ophthalmopathy. The CDR3 runs from the conserved cysteine through the conserved F or W. A D gene is named only where the DNA matches it firmly. Part of the rows lack a size; the others show once, few, many or a class for expanded clones.

>-|TRBV30|-|TRBJ2-1
CASVGGASTYNEQFF
TGTGCCTCCGTCGGCGGGGCTAGTACCTACAATGAGCAGTTCTTC
>few|TRBV7-2|-|TRBJ1-2
CASSLALGGTGYTF
TGTGCCAGCAGCTTAGCCTTGGGGGGAACGGGCTACACCTTC
>many|TRBV3-1|-|TRBJ2-1
CASSQVQVYNEQFF
TGTGCCAGCAGCCAAGTACAGGTATACAATGAGCAGTTCTTC
>-|TRBV6-1|TRBD1|TRBJ2-4
CASRMIRDRGFEENIQYF
TGTGCCAGCAGGATGATTAGGGACAGGGGGTTTGAGGAAAACATTCAGTACTTC
>few|TRBV5-4|-|TRBJ2-7
CASSHYSGYPYEQYF
TGTGCCAGCAGCCACTATAGCGGTTACCCCTACGAGCAGTACTTC
>many|TRBV29-1|TRBD1|TRBJ2-7
CSARTGGNEQYF
TGCAGCGCTCGGACAGGGGGCAACGAGCAGTACTTC
>many|TRBV30|-|TRBJ1-6
CAWIERYNSPLHF
TGTGCCTGGATTGAGAGGTATAATTCACCCCTCCACTTT
>many|TRBV7-9|TRBD2|TRBJ2-7
CASVGTGGGEQYF
TGTGCCAGCGTGGGTACGGGAGGTGGCGAGCAGTACTTC
>-|TRBV30|-|TRBJ2-7
CAWSVPSSYEQYF
TGTGCCTGGAGTGTCCCCAGCTCCTACGAGCAGTACTTC
>few|TRBV30|-|TRBJ2-2
CAWIPQGRSTGELFF
TGTGCCTGGATCCCCCAGGGGAGGAGCACCGGGGAGCTGTTTTTT
>many|TRBV7-9|TRBD2|TRBJ2-1
CASSSALERGTRYNEQFF
TGTGCCAGCAGCTCCGCCTTAGAGCGGGGGACCCGATACAATGAGCAGTTCTTC
>many|TRBV12-3/TRBV12-4|-|TRBJ1-1
CASSSGTLNTEAFF
TGTGCCAGCAGTTCGGGGACCTTGAACACTGAAGCTTTCTTT
>few|TRBV24-1|-|TRBJ2-3
CATSENRAGGTDTQYF
TGTGCCACCAGTGAGAATCGGGCAGGGGGCACAGATACGCAGTATTTT
>-|TRBV18|TRBD1|TRBJ1-2
CASSPAGRQGVYGYTF
TGTGCCAGCTCACCGGCGGGTCGACAGGGTGTCTATGGCTACACCTTC
>-|TRBV30|-|TRBJ1-1
CAWTITGPEAFF
TGTGCCTGGACTATAACAGGACCTGAAGCTTTCTTT
>-|TRBV7-7|-|TRBJ2-2
CASRGEVGAGELFF
TGTGCCAGCAGAGGGGAAGTTGGGGCCGGGGAGCTGTTTTTT
>many|TRBV24-1|-|TRBJ2-3
CATSIRTDSTDTQYF
TGTGCCACCAGTATTAGGACCGACAGCACAGATACGCAGTATTTT
>many|TRBV28|-|TRBJ1-2
CASSLTPVYGYTF
TGTGCCAGCAGTCTCACACCCGTCTATGGCTACACCTTC
>many|TRBV20-1|TRBD1|TRBJ1-2
CSAYLDRVGYTF
TGCAGTGCTTACTTAGACAGGGTCGGCTACACCTTC
>few|TRBV5-6|TRBD1|TRBJ1-4
CASSSRGQANEKLFF
TGTGCCAGCAGTTCGAGGGGGCAAGCTAATGAAAAACTGTTTTTT
>many|TRBV6-1|-|TRBJ1-2
CASSINGIQGYGYTF
TGTGCCAGCAGTATTAACGGGATCCAGGGCTATGGCTACACCTTC
>-|TRBV25-1|-|TRBJ2-2
CASSANSGELFF
TGTGCCAGCAGTGCCAATTCCGGGGAGCTGTTTTTT
>many|TRBV11-2|TRBD1|TRBJ2-1
CASSPDRVGSEQFF
TGTGCCAGCAGCCCGGACAGGGTAGGCTCTGAGCAGTTCTTC
>-|TRBV7-8|TRBD2|TRBJ2-6
CASRLAGVGANVLTF
TGTGCCAGCAGGCTAGCGGGAGTTGGGGCCAACGTCCTGACTTTC
>-|TRBV9|-|TRBJ2-5
CASSHGGQHQETQYF
TGTGCCAGCAGCCACGGTGGACAGCACCAAGAGACCCAGTACTTC
>many|TRBV24-1|TRBD1|TRBJ2-3
CATSETGTGLRDTQYF
TGTGCCACCAGTGAGACCGGGACAGGTCTCCGAGATACGCAGTATTTT
>many|TRBV7-2|-|TRBJ1-5
CASSSLDFSNQPQHF
TGTGCCAGCAGCTCTTTGGACTTTAGCAATCAGCCCCAGCATTTT
>-|TRBV27|-|TRBJ2-1
CASRPVDLYNEQFF
TGTGCCAGCAGGCCTGTGGATCTTTACAATGAGCAGTTCTTC
>-|TRBV25-1|TRBD1|TRBJ2-1
CASSEDTGGQVNEQFF
TGTGCCAGCAGTGAGGACACAGGGGGCCAAGTGAATGAGCAGTTCTTC
>few|TRBV6-1|TRBD2|TRBJ2-1
CASSDQAGGLVEQFF
TGTGCCAGCAGTGATCAAGCGGGGGGGTTGGTTGAGCAGTTCTTC
>many|TRBV20-1|-|TRBJ1-2
CSAPPSRAGDYGYTF
TGCAGTGCCCCGCCTTCCAGGGCCGGAGACTATGGCTACACCTTC
>few|TRBV7-2|-|TRBJ2-5
CASSLYPTGETQYF
TGTGCCAGCAGCTTATACCCTACGGGGGAGACCCAGTACTTC
>many|TRBV6-6|-|TRBJ2-2
CASSYGGEHTGELFF
TGTGCCAGCAGTTACGGAGGGGAACACACCGGGGAGCTGTTTTTT
>-|TRBV5-1|-|TRBJ1-5
CASSPDGTESNQPQHF
TGCGCCAGCAGCCCGGACGGGACGGAGAGCAATCAGCCCCAGCATTTT
>many|TRBV10-1|-|TRBJ2-7
CASSTYGSAYEQYF
TGCGCCAGCAGTACTTACGGGTCGGCCTACGAGCAGTACTTC
>-|TRBV9|TRBD1|TRBJ1-1
CAGSVEGAYTEAFF
TGTGCCGGCAGCGTGGAGGGGGCGTACACTGAAGCTTTCTTT
>-|TRBV29-1|-|TRBJ2-1
CSVEASNEQFF
TGCAGCGTTGAAGCGTCCAATGAGCAGTTCTTC
>few|TRBV3-1|-|TRBJ1-1
CAGSQAHKVEAFF
TGTGCCGGCAGCCAAGCCCACAAGGTTGAAGCTTTCTTT